The T cell receptor (beta chain) under discussion was sequenced for a study of shared clonotypes between healthy human individuals. Study-wide context: CD4 naive and CD4 memory each took three plates per donor, while CD8 naive took two and CD8 memory one.

Overall study results and limits: The genetic and exposure-history diversity represented was limited by few donors. The study found roughly 5% of naive CD4 clonotypes shared across a few donors.

Method: immunoSEQ multiplex PCR; TCRdb's copy keeps in-frame clones and lacks some. The sample consists of approximately 2.3 million clones, over 85% of them appearing once. Germline lookup yields CDR1 MGHRA and CDR2 YSYEKL. V lost 1 base, J lost 5 bases, and 14 bases lay in between. The CDR3 consists of 15 residues. This clone was seen more than once but under ten times. Its antigen is currently unknown. Sequencing input: naive CD4+ T cells from PBMCs. The sample's subset: CD45RA+ positively selected. This receptor was identified in a man aged 18 to 29 in good health. Some clones in this sample may be carry-over from other donors' samples. V and J are TRBV4-1 and TRBJ1-2; maybe TRBD1 (6 bases). The CDR3 spells CASSQVPLGGYGYTF. The CDR3 nucleotides are TGCGCCAGCAGCCAAGTCCCTCTAGGGGGTTATGGCTACACCTTC.